This entry describes one T cell receptor beta chain. A read error is possible here, since a much larger clone lies one base away. The sample is drawn from a study of T cells in Graves' hyperthyroidism and ophthalmopathy. CDR1 is SGHVS and CDR2 is FQNEAQ in the germline V gene. V lost 7 bases and J 0 bases, leaving 19 bases between the germline ends. The CDR3 contains 17 residues. The investigators amplified TCR beta CDR3 regions from RNA transcripts. The primer set for the first-round RT-PCR of the TCR CDR3 was HTBI. TCRdb redid the calling of the multiplex PCR reads with MiXCR, one entry per CDR3 protein. The repertoire holds 500,000 to 750,000 distinct CDR3 sequences, with about a sixth as singletons. The study enrolled patients aged 18 to 65 with newly diagnosed hyperthyroidism of under 2 months' duration. Clinical symptoms, serum thyroxine, TRAb, thyroid ultrasound and orbital computed tomography established diagnosis. From more than 9 ml of fresh peripheral blood, PBMCs were isolated.

Sequencing was carried out using blood. The rearrangement links TRBV7-8 to TRBJ2-4; tentatively, D is TRBD1 or TRBD2 (5 bases each). The TCR was taken from a woman aged 30 to 39 with Graves' hyperthyroidism. Here the CDR3 reads CASNPQGPLLAKNIQYF. CDR3 sequence (DNA): TGTGCCAGCAACCCCCAGGGACCGCTTCTAGCCAAAAACATTCAGTACTTC.